This T cell receptor (beta chain) was identified during a study of T cell responses to AZD1222 COVID-19 vaccine. Study-level points and caveats: At study baseline, merely six AZD1222 recipients were seropositive.

Trimming cost V 7 bases and J 6 bases; bases outside gene matches: 12. The CDR3 has 14 amino acids. CDR1 and CDR2 (germline): MNHEY, SVGAGI. Note on this clone: The target antigen is unknown.

TCRdb's table, derived via immunoSEQ multiplex PCR, lists solely in-frame clones and lacks some. The table includes roughly 120,000 clones, 85% to 90% detected once. This TCR was sampled from an adult in good health. The chain recombines TRBV6-5 with TRBJ2-7; TRBD1 agrees at 7 bases. The material was peripheral blood, obtained on day 0 of AZD1222 vaccination. CDR3 bases: TGTGCCAGCACCAAGGGGGACAGTGGAGTCGAGCAGTACTTC. It codes for CASTKGDSGVEQYF.